The 24 T cell receptor beta chains reported below all come from one sample, sequenced in a study of CD8+ T cells in alopecia areata. RNA extraction and reverse transcription yielded cDNA as sequencing template. The method was immunoSEQ multiplex PCR; TCRdb's version includes in-frame clones alone and lacks a portion of them. The repertoire has about 110,000 clones, about 60% of them found once; the top ten carry 20% to 30%. The sequencing sample was made of NKG2D-low CD8+ T cells sorted from blood. Receptor source: a human donor with alopecia areata.

This clone was picked up a small number of times. The V and J genes are TRBV28 and TRBJ2-1, with D maybe TRBD2 (5 bases). The CDR3 sequence is 15 residues long. Trimming removed 6 bases at V and 2 bases at J, with 14 bases between. Germline V CDR1 and CDR2: MDHEN, SYDVKM. The chain's CDR3 is CASSPPREAYNEQFF. For the CDR3, the DNA is TGTGCCAGCAGCCCCCCTCGGGAAGCCTACAATGAGCAGTTCTTC.

This chain uses TRBV5-1 with TRBJ2-3, with D possibly TRBD1 on 5 matching bases. From germline, CDR1 is SGHRS and CDR2 YFSETQ. Trimming took off 0 bases at V and 6 bases at J, with 8 bases between the two ends. This CDR3 has 13 residues. The CDR3 loop reads CASSLEQADTQYF. As DNA, the CDR3 is TGCGCCAGCAGCTTGGAACAGGCGGATACGCAGTATTTT.

CDR3 region: CASSPGGSYNEQFF. The DNA for the CDR3 is TGTGCCAGCAGTCCGGGAGGCTCCTACAATGAGCAGTTCTTC. The chain carries TRBV7-8 and TRBJ2-1; the match to TRBD2 covers 7 bases. Germline trimming cut 6 bases from V and 0 bases from J; bases unmatched to any gene: 2. From germline, CDR1 is SGHVS and CDR2 FQNEAQ. This CDR3 region has 14 residues.

This clone was found a few times. The gene calls are TRBV6-5 and TRBJ2-1; D unresolved. V was shortened by 0 bases and J by 6 bases, with 6 bases between the two germline ends. The CDR3 contains 13 residues. Germline V gene lookup returns CDR1 MNHEY and CDR2 SVGAGI. The CDR3 region has the DNA TGTGCCAGCAGTTACTCGACCGGCAATGAGCAGTTCTTC. Residues: CASSYSTGNEQFF.

The J gene is TRBJ1-4, the V gene TRBV13; a weak D match, TRBD1 (5 bases). Germline lookup yields CDR1 PRHDT and CDR2 FYEKMQ (reference sequence). This CDR3 is 14 amino acids long. The V and J ends lost 1 base and 8 bases respectively, with 11 bases between them. The CDR3 loop reads CASSLAGLEEKLFF. The CDR3 nucleotides read TGTGCCAGCAGCTTAGCGGGACTGGAAGAAAAACTGTTTTTT.

The chain employs TRBV4-1 and TRBJ1-1; D gene unclear. Germline CDR1 and CDR2: MGHRA and YSYEKL. The CDR3 is made up of 16 amino acids. V was clipped by 4 bases and J by 0 bases, with 15 bases between them. The CDR3 is CASSPKVDDMNTEAFF. As DNA, the CDR3 is TGCGCCAGCAGCCCAAAGGTAGACGACATGAACACTGAAGCTTTCTTT.

A note on this clone: A read error may produce the germline difference seen at one junction end. The genes are TRBV4-1 and TRBJ1-1; tentatively, D is TRBD1 (6 bases). Germline-derived CDR1 and CDR2 are MGHRA and YSYEKL. The CDR3 is 13 residues long. Here the CDR3 DNA reads TGCGCCAGCAGCCATACAGGGAACGCTGAAGCTTTCTTT. Translating gives CASSHTGNAEAFF.

The V gene is TRBV2, the J gene TRBJ2-1; 7 bases are a match to TRBD2. V lost 5 bases to trimming and J lost 9 bases; unmatched junction nucleotides: 7. The germline gives CDR1 SNHLY, CDR2 FYNNEI. This CDR3 is built from 13 residues. CDR3 region: CASSSSGGSEQFF. The CDR3 DNA sequence: TGTGCCAGCAGTTCTAGCGGCGGATCTGAGCAGTTCTTC.

This chain connects TRBV7-3 to TRBJ2-2, with D perhaps TRBD1 (6 bases). CDR3 size: 15 residues. CDR1 is SGHTA and CDR2 is FQGTGA in the germline V gene. With 7 bases removed from V and 2 bases from J, the gap between germline ends came to 14 bases. CDR3 loop: CASKKSGANTGELFF. CDR3 DNA sequence: TGTGCCAGCAAAAAATCAGGGGCTAACACCGGGGAGCTGTTTTTT. Using reference TRBV7-3 and TRBJ2-2 for the parts outside the CDR3, the full variable domain is GAGVSQTPSNKVTEKGKYVELRCDPISGHTALYWYRQSLGQGPEFLIYFQGTGAADDSGLPNDRFFAVRPEGSVSTLKIQRTERGDSAVYLCASKKSGANTGELFFGEGSRLTVL.

About this clone itself: Distinct nucleotide sequences in the sample also encode this CDR3. V is TRBV28 and J is TRBJ2-6; no definite D call. The length of the CDR3 is 13 residues. Germline V CDR1 and CDR2: MDHEN, SYDVKM. Trimming took 6 bases from V and 0 from J, leaving 3 bases between them. The CDR3 sequence: CASSSSGANVLTF. The CDR3 nucleotides are TGTGCCAGCAGCTCCTCTGGGGCCAACGTCCTGACTTTC. The full variable domain, completed using reference TRBV28 and TRBJ2-6, is DVKVTQSSRYLVKRTGEKVFLECVQDMDHENMFWYRQDPGLGLRLIYFSYDVKMKEKGDIPEGYSVSREKKERFSLILESASTNQTSMYLCASSSSGANVLTFGAGSRLTVL.

The chain recombines TRBV11-2 with TRBJ2-2; 11 positions agree with TRBD2. V lost 6 bases, J lost 3 bases, and 9 bases stayed unmatched. CDR3 length: 17 residues. CDR1 and CDR2 from the germline V gene are SGHAT and FQNNGV. The CDR3 sequence: CASSNSGRAFYTGELFF. The CDR3 coding sequence is TGTGCCAGCAGTAATAGCGGGAGGGCCTTTTACACCGGGGAGCTGTTTTTT. Drawing the rest from reference TRBV11-2 and TRBJ2-2, the complete variable domain is EAGVAQSPRYKIIEKRQSVAFWCNPISGHATLYWYQQILGQGPKLLIQFQNNGVVDDSQLPKDRFSAERLKGVDSTLKIQPAKLEDSAVYLCASSNSGRAFYTGELFFGEGSRLTVL.

The sample holds a few counts of this clone. This chain joins TRBV6-1 and TRBJ2-7; 9 bases fit TRBD1. Trimming cost V 0 bases and J 12 bases; bases outside gene matches: 9. Per germline, CDR1 MNHNS and CDR2 SASEGT. CDR3 size: 14 residues. The CDR3 nucleotides are TGTGCCAGCAGTGAAGCGCCGGGACAGGGAGAACGGTACTTC. Translation: CASSEAPGQGERYF.

V gene TRBV11-2 combines with J gene TRBJ2-1; no clear D gene. Per germline, CDR1 SGHAT and CDR2 FQNNGV. V lost 6 bases, J lost 8 bases, and 17 bases lay in between. The CDR3 has 14 amino acids. CDR3 nucleotide sequence: TGTGCCAGCAGGCCCACTTCGCTCTTCCATGAGCAGTTCTTC. Protein product: CASRPTSLFHEQFF.

This clone has only a few counts. The junction departs from the called germline gene at one end, perhaps through a read error. This sample includes further DNA sequences coding for the same CDR3. This chain uses TRBV5-4 with TRBJ2-3; 7 bases are a match to TRBD1. From germline, CDR1 is SGHNT and CDR2 YYREEE (reference sequence). CDR3 size: 14 residues. DNA for the CDR3: TGCGCCAGCAGCTTGGGACAGAGCACAGATACGCAGTATTTT. Its protein is CASSLGQSTDTQYF.

The chain combines TRBV4-1 with TRBJ2-1, with TRBD2 identical over 9 bases. This CDR3 is 16 amino acids long. CDR1 is MGHRA and CDR2 is YSYEKL in the germline V gene. The ends lost 0 bases at V and 6 bases at J; junction bases unmatched: 6. In nucleotides, the CDR3 is TGCGCCAGCAGCCAAGATCCAGCGGGAGGTTTCAATGAGCAGTTCTTC. This encodes CASSQDPAGGFNEQFF.

The chain carries TRBV6-5 and TRBJ1-1; no clear D. CDR3 size: 15 residues. V dropped 3 bases and J dropped 3 bases, with 14 bases sitting between them. In germline, CDR1 is MNHEY, CDR2 SVGAGI. The CDR3 protein is CASSYGQPSDTEAFF. CDR3 DNA sequence: TGTGCCAGCAGTTATGGGCAGCCGAGCGACACTGAAGCTTTCTTT.

This clone was observed a few times. The chain employs TRBV7-9 and TRBJ1-3; tentative D call: TRBD1 (6 bases). V was pared by 5 bases and J by 0 bases, with 14 bases between. CDR1 and CDR2 (germline): SEHNR, FQNEAQ (reference sequence). The CDR3 totals 16 residues. The DNA for the CDR3 is TGTGCCAGCAGCCTATGGGACATGATCTCTGGAAACACCATATATTTT. This gives the protein CASSLWDMISGNTIYF.

This sequence joins TRBV4-1 and TRBJ2-7; TRBD2 might be the D (6 bases). The CDR3 loop spans 17 amino acids. The germline CDR1 and CDR2 sequences are MGHRA and YSYEKL. Trimming cost V 0 bases and J 0 bases, with 15 bases left between them. DNA for the CDR3: TGCGCCAGCAGCCAAGAGACGGTAGCGGTCAGCTCCTACGAGCAGTACTTC. Its protein product is CASSQETVAVSSYEQYF.

The V gene is TRBV23-1, the J gene TRBJ1-2, with TRBD1 identical over 9 bases. TRBV23-1 is an ORF; its function is uncertain. The CDR3 is 16 amino acids. Trimming removed 4 bases from V and 3 bases from J; junction bases left unmatched: 9. CDR3 amino acids: CASSRTRDRADYGYTF. The CDR3 DNA sequence: TGCGCCAGCAGTCGGACCCGGGACAGGGCTGACTATGGCTACACCTTC.

Details on this clone: The DNA is omitted, as the CDR3 cannot be located on it reliably, and the CDR3 follows TCRdb's listing. This rearrangement joins TRBV28 to TRBJ2-5; whether TRBD1, the table's D call, matches the DNA was not checked. CDR1 and CDR2 from the germline V gene are MDHEN and SYDVKM. The CDR3 has 15 residues if both end residues are counted. CDR3 sequence: CASSFRARGIETQYF.

The J gene is TRBJ2-2, the V gene TRBV13; 9 bases match TRBD1. Germline V lookup: CDR1 PRHDT, CDR2 FYEKMQ (reference sequence). V was clipped by 5 bases and J by 4 bases; unmatched bases: 5. There are 15 residues in the CDR3. The CDR3 loop reads CASSPTGGLTGELFF. The CDR3 DNA is TGTGCCAGCAGCCCTACAGGGGGCCTCACCGGGGAGCTGTTTTTT.

The J gene is TRBJ1-1, the V gene TRBV5-1; D may be TRBD1 (6 bases). CDR1 SGHRS and CDR2 YFSETQ come from the germline V gene. V shed 6 bases and J shed 2 bases, with 23 bases lying between them. The length of the CDR3 is 17 residues. Here the CDR3 DNA reads TGCGCCAGCAACTACAGGGATGTAACCAGTATAAACACTGAAGCTTTCTTT. This sequence encodes CASNYRDVTSINTEAFF.

The chain has TRBV29-1 and TRBJ2-6; 7 positions agree with TRBD1. This CDR3 comprises 16 residues. Germline CDR1 and CDR2: SQVTM and ANQGSEA. Trimming at V came to 2 bases and at J to 2 bases, leaving 6 bases not matched to a gene. DNA of the CDR3: TGCAGCGTTGAACCGATTACAGGGGCTGGGGCCAACGTCCTGACTTTC. This gives the protein CSVEPITGAGANVLTF.

V and J are TRBV5-1 and TRBJ2-1, with unresolved D. V lost 0 bases to trimming and J lost 8 bases, with 15 bases between them. The germline V gene encodes CDR1 SGHRS and CDR2 YFSETQ. CDR3 size: 15 residues. The CDR3 loop reads CASSLVLSLSDEQFF. The CDR3 DNA follows: TGCGCCAGCAGCTTGGTGCTTTCCCTGTCAGATGAGCAGTTCTTC.